The T cell receptor beta chain described here comes from a study of T cell clonality in common variable immunodeficiency (dated by TCRdb to the mid-2010s). Broader findings and caveats from the paper: Increased TCRbeta clonality was found in CVID subjects compared with healthy controls (t-test p = 0.018), with the increase being most characteristic of about a third of subjects. Differences among patients in the CVID cohort limited the correlations between repertoire features and clinical complications. It was noted by the authors that sequencing of the repertoires of T cell subpopulations would be needed to clarify the cause of the increased clonality in CVID. Reportedly, TCRbeta sequences from CVID had fewer deletions and N-nucleotide insertions, and highly modified clones with 13 or more V deletions were absent from CVID. Fewer TCRbeta clones were shared among CVID subjects than among healthy controls (p < 0.0001). Although equal DNA input was used, an average of about 85,000 unique sequences per sample was obtained for controls, compared with some 30,000 for CVID samples.

Most of the CVID patients and most of the healthy controls were of Caucasian heritage. Heparinized peripheral whole blood samples of 5 to 8 ml were collected from each donor. Genomic DNA from adults with common variable immune deficiency (CVID) and from healthy adult controls was used to sequence TCRbeta CDR3 repertoires. A total of roughly 22 healthy adult volunteers (around 12 female and some 10 male; age range about 20 to 70 years, mean age about 32) were included in the control group. To isolate peripheral blood mononuclear cells, diluted blood was subjected to density centrifugation over Hypaque 1077 or Ficoll-Paque. Genomic DNA was obtained from unsorted mononuclear cells through either Qiagen column purification or a centrifugation-based method. CVID samples and control samples contributed equivalent amounts of genomic DNA as sequencing input. For every sample, a 60 bp segment covering the rearranged TCRbeta CDR3 region was amplified and then sequenced. TCRbeta amplification used the immunoSEQ assay, a bias-corrected multiplex PCR with high-throughput sequencing. Turning to the authors' computational methods: Every unique nucleotide sequence was considered a clone and was annotated with V, D and J genes, copy number and frequency. Sequences were labeled productive if in frame, and non-productive if out of frame or containing stop codons. As previously described, clonality was calculated on the basis of Shannon's entropy. The predicted amino acid sequences of productive clones were used to derive the mean CDR3 Kyte-Doolittle hydropathy. Hierarchical clustering of scaled V gene usage was performed with the R hclust function using Manhattan distance and complete linkage. Clone sharing by CDR3 amino acid sequence was assessed by resampling 12 repertoires per group over 100 rounds. The repertoires were searched for roughly 69 published EBV-specific and 245 published CMV-specific TCRbeta sequences. Two CVID samples yielding fewer than 10,000 sequences were excluded from analysis, leaving over 35 CVID repertoires. The clones in this table, taken by TCRdb from immuneACCESS, are in-frame only. Not every clone is retained; where verified, under half of the shortfall comes from an unresolved V gene, and the cause of the rest is unknown. D and trimming were read from the DNA, whereas the V and J calls and clone size are those reported in that table. For this sample the table reports some 50,000 clones, with no clone seen just once. The ten largest clones represent about 1.8% of the sample.

Looking up the germline V gene yields CDR1 SGHRS and CDR2 YFSETQ. The CDR3 numbers 14 residues from cysteine through phenylalanine. Shown are 33 bases from within the CDR3, in frame from base 1. The trim is 3 bases for V and 0 bases for J, with a gap of 7 bases between the germline ends. This clone has at least ten counts. Its antigen specificity is not known. The read terminates 3 residues before the CDR3 end, so the remaining end is supplied by the germline J gene. The rearranged chain carries TRBV5-1 and TRBJ1-5; the D gene is perhaps TRBD1, from 6 matching bases. This TCR came from a person aged 18 to 70 in good health. The sequenced sample was peripheral blood mononuclear cells. The part of the CDR3 DNA that was read is TGCGCCAGCAGCTCAGGGGATAGCAATCAGCCC. This gives the protein CASSSGDSNQP. The full CDR3 reads CASSSGDSNQPQHF.